This TCR beta chain was sequenced in a study of T cell responses to AZD1222 COVID-19 vaccine. This clone came up once. The assay was immunoSEQ multiplex PCR, and TCRdb's table has in-frame clones only and misses some. The sample has some 110,000 clones; about 89% are singletons. The V end was cut by 6 bases, the J end by 0 bases, with 5 bases between. CDR1 is MNHEY and CDR2 is SVGAGI in the germline V gene. The CDR3 runs 12 residues. The sample was peripheral blood, taken 28 days after the second AZD1222 dose. This sequence joins TRBV6-5 and TRBJ1-1; maybe TRBD1 (5 bases). This TCR derives from an adult who received the AZD1222 COVID-19 vaccine. The CDR3 here is CASRTVNTEAFF. CDR3 sequence (DNA): TGTGCCAGCAGGACAGTGAACACTGAAGCTTTCTTT.